This record looks at one T cell receptor (beta chain) sequence and its context. This specimen comes from a study of blood T cell repertoires in COVID-19. About the study: The samples span acute and convalescent COVID-19 from the United States, Italy and Spain. PBMCs, B-cell-depleted T cells, or T cells provided the cDNA or gDNA that made up the material.

Per the authors' pipeline: Reference gene primer amplification yielded estimated nucleated cell counts. Assay used: immunoSEQ multiplex PCR; TCRdb lists only in-frame clones, some missing. The DNA was the basis for D and trimming; V, J and clone size are from that table. This sample yields 190,000 or so clones, of which more than 85% are seen a single time; about 2.5% belongs to the top ten. The receptor's source is a man aged 40-49 years with active or convalescent COVID-19. Sequenced input: peripheral blood.

The CDR3 DNA reads TGTGCCAGTAGTATCCCTGCGGGGGGGGTCAATGAGCAGTTCTTC. Translating gives CASSIPAGGVNEQFF. The genes are TRBV19 and TRBJ2-1, with 9 bases that match TRBD2. V lost 3 bases to trimming and J lost 6 bases; unmatched junction nucleotides: 6. The V gene's germline CDR1 is LNHDA and CDR2 SQIVND (reference sequence). The CDR3 loop spans 15 amino acids.